The clone carrying this T cell receptor beta chain was observed at least ten times. Using unique molecular identifiers, the investigators prepared the TCRbeta library. TCRdb recomputed calls from the PCR reads with MiXCR, one row per CDR3 protein. The table lists 150,000 to 200,000 distinct CDR3 sequences, roughly 6.3% of them singletons. In germline, CDR1 is DFQATT, CDR2 SNEGSKA (reference sequence). The V gene lost 7 bases and the J gene lost 1 base, with 11 bases spanning the gap. The CDR3 consists of 13 residues. This entry belongs to a study of T-cell reconstitution after alpha-beta-depleted transplantation in children.

The origin of this receptor is a girl younger than two with combined immunodeficiency, due to receive a stem cell transplant. This rearrangement joins TRBV20-1 to TRBJ2-1; D perhaps matches TRBD1 (5 bases). Sequenced material: PBMCs, taken before TCRalphabeta/CD19-depleted stem cell transplant. For the CDR3, the DNA is TGCAGTGAGGCGCACAGGTCCTACAATGAGCAGTTCTTC. Protein sequence: CSEAHRSYNEQFF.